The clone carrying this T cell receptor beta chain showed up many times. Its antigen is as yet unknown. The sample comes from a study of read filtering for tumor transcriptome and immune sequencing. This library used around 400 ng RNA and molecular barcoded adaptors spanning alpha/delta and beta/gamma chains. In TCRdb, the reads were re-called with MiXCR into one record per CDR3 protein. The sample has around 58,000 distinct CDR3 sequences, approximately 14% seen once. Study results and limitations: In IR-seq, single-read clonotypes were about 80% of clonotypes but 3% to 3.5% of reads. Compared with RNA-seq, IR-seq gave much higher clonotype depth and reliability.

The TCR comes from a donor aged 40 or older with multiple myeloma. Source material: a population of CD138-negative cells sorted from bone marrow.

The CDR3 region is CASGLVPANYEQYF. In DNA, the CDR3 is TGTGCTAGTGGTTTGGTACCAGCAAACTACGAGCAGTACTTC. The rearrangement links TRBV12-5 to TRBJ2-7, with D unresolved. Germline lookup yields CDR1 LGHNT and CDR2 FRNRAP. This CDR3 has 14 amino acids. Between the trimmed V and J ends, which lost 0 bases and 3 bases, there was a span of 9 bases.